The rows below give T cell receptor beta chains drawn from one sample of a study of blood T cell repertoires in COVID-19. The assay was immunoSEQ multiplex PCR, and TCRdb's table has in-frame clones only and misses some. The sample yields over 70,000 clones, about three quarters seen once. Sequences were obtained from peripheral blood. These receptors all come from a woman of 80 years or more with active or convalescent COVID-19. Both conserved end residues are part of each CDR3. The order of the fields is D gene, clone size, J gene, V gene, CDR3 protein, CDR3 DNA. The D gene is left open where the match is weak. Clone sizes are given selectively: once, few, many, or a class where the clone is expanded.

>NA|few|TRBJ2-3|TRBV10-2
CASSERSTDTQYF
TGCGCCAGCAGTGAACGGAGCACAGATACGCAGTATTTT
>TRBD1|NA|TRBJ1-2|TRBV20-1
CSASGMGQADNYGYTF
TGCAGTGCTAGTGGCATGGGACAGGCAGATAACTATGGCTACACCTTC
>TRBD1|NA|TRBJ1-5|TRBV6-2/TRBV6-3
CASSYPTGDPYSNQPQHF
TGTGCCAGCAGTTACCCCACAGGGGACCCATATAGCAATCAGCCCCAGCATTTT
>NA|once|TRBJ1-1|TRBV7-2
CASSFLGGAFF
TGTGCCAGCAGTTTCCTGGGGGGGGCTTTCTTT
>NA|NA|TRBJ2-1|TRBV7-2
CASSPLRGGRYEQFF
TGTGCCAGCAGCCCTCTTAGGGGGGGGCGGTATGAGCAGTTCTTC
>NA|NA|TRBJ1-1|TRBV4-3
CASSQEPIGETEAFF
TGCGCCAGCAGCCAAGAACCGATAGGAGAGACTGAAGCTTTCTTT
>NA|once|TRBJ2-6|TRBV5-5
CASSLWGLGANVLTF
TGTGCCAGCAGCCTGTGGGGGCTCGGGGCCAACGTCCTGACTTTC
>NA|NA|TRBJ1-1|TRBV5-4
CASRPDRQAEAFF
TGTGCCAGCAGACCCGACAGGCAGGCTGAAGCTTTCTTT
>NA|NA|TRBJ2-1|TRBV5-1
CASGAGGLDNEQFF
TGCGCCAGCGGAGCCGGGGGGCTAGACAATGAGCAGTTCTTC
>TRBD2|NA|TRBJ2-5|TRBV2
CASRGPQTSGDQETQYF
TGTGCCAGCAGGGGTCCCCAGACTAGCGGAGACCAAGAGACCCAGTACTTC
>NA|NA|TRBJ2-7|TRBV6-5
CASTPTREFVGEQYF
TGTGCCAGCACTCCCACGAGGGAATTTGTGGGCGAGCAGTACTTC
>TRBD1|NA|TRBJ2-7|TRBV6-6
CASSSSDRNLYEQYF
TGTGCCAGCAGTTCCTCGGACAGGAATCTTTACGAGCAGTACTTC
>NA|NA|TRBJ2-3|TRBV5-4
CASSRAITTDTQYF
TGTGCCAGCAGCCGTGCGATTACCACAGATACGCAGTATTTT
>NA|NA|TRBJ1-6|TRBV11-2
CASSLPPPDSPNSPLHF
TGTGCCAGCAGCTTACCCCCGCCGGACAGTCCAAATTCACCCCTCCACTTT
>TRBD1|NA|TRBJ1-1|TRBV3-1/TRBV3-2
CASSLRTGRLMNTEAFF
TGTGCCAGCAGCCTCCGGACAGGGCGACTAATGAACACTGAAGCTTTCTTT